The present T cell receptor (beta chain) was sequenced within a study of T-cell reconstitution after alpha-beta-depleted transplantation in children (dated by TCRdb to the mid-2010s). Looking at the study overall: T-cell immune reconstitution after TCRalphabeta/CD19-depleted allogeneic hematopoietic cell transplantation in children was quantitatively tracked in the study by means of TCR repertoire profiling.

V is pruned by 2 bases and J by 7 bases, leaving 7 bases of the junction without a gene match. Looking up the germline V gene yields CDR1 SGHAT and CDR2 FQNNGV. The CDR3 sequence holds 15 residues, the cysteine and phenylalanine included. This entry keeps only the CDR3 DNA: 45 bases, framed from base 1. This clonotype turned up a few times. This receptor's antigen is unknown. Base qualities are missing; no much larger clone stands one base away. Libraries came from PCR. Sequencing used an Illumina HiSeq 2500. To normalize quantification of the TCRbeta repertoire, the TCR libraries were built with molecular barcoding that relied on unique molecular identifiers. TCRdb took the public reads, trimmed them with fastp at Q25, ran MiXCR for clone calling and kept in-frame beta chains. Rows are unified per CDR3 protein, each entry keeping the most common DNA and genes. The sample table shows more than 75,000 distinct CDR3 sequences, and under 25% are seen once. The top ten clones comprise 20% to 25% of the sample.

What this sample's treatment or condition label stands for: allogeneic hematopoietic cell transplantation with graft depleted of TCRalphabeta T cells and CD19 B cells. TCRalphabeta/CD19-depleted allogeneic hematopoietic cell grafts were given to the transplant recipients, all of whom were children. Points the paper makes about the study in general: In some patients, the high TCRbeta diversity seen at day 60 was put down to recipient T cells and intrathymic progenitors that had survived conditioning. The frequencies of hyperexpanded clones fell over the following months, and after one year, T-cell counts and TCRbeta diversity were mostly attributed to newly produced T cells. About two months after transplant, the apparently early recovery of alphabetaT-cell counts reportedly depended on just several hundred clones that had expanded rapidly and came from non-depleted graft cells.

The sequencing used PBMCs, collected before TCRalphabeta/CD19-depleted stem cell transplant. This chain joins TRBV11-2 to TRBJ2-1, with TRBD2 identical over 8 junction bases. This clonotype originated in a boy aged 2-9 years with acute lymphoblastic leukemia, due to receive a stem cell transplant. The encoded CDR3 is CASSLPGGPKNEQFF. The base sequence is TGTGCCAGCAGCTTACCGGGAGGGCCGAAGAATGAGCAGTTCTTC.